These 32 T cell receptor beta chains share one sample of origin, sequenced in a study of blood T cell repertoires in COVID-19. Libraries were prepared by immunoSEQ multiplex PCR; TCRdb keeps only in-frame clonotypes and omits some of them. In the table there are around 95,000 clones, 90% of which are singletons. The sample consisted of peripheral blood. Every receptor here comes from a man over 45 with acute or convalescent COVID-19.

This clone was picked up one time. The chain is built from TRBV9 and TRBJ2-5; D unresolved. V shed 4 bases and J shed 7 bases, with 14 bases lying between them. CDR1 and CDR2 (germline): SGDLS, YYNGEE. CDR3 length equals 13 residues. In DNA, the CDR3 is TGTGCCAGCAGCCCCCGAAATACGGGGACCCAGTACTTC. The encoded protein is CASSPRNTGTQYF.

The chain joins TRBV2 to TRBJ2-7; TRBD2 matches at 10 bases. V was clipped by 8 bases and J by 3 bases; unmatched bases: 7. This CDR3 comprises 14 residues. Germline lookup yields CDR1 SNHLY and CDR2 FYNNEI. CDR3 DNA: TGTGCCAGCGGAGATGGGACTAGCGACTACGAGCAGTACTTC. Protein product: CASGDGTSDYEQYF.

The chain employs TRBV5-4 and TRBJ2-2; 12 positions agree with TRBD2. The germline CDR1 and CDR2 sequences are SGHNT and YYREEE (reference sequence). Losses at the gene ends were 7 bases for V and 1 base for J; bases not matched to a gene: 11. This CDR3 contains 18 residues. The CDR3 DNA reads TGTGCCAGCGGACGAGCCGGGACTAGCGGGCTGAACACCGGGGAGCTGTTTTTT. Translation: CASGRAGTSGLNTGELFF.

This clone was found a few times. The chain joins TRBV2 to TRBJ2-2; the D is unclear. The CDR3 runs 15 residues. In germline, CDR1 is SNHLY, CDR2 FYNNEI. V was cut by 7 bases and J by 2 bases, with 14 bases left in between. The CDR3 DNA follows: TGTGCCAGCATCTCCTTCCGTCTAAACACCGGGGAGCTGTTTTTT. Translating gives CASISFRLNTGELFF.

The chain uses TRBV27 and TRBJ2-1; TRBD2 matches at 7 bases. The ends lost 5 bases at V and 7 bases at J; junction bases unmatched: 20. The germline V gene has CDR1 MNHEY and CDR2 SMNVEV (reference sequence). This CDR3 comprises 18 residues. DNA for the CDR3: TGTGCCAGCAGTCGCCTAACGTCGGGCGGGAGAAGCCGGAATGAGCAGTTCTTC. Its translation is CASSRLTSGGRSRNEQFF.

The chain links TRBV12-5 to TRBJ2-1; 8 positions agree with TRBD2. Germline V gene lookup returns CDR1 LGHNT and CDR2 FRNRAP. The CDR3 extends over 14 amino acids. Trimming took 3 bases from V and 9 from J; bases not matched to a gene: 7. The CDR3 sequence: CASGFGSGRIEQFF. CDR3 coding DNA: TGTGCTAGTGGTTTCGGGAGCGGGAGAATTGAGCAGTTCTTC.

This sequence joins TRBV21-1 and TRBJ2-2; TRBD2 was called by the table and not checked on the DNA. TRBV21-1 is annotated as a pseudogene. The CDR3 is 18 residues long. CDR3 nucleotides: TGTGCCAGCAGCAAAGGCCGGACTCGCGGGGGGGGACCCGGGGAGCTGTTTTTT. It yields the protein CASSKGRTRGGGPGELFF.

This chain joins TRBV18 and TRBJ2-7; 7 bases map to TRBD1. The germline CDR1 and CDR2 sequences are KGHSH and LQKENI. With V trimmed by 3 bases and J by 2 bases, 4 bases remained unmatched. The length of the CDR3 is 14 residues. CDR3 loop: CASSPRTGAYEQYF. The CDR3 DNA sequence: TGTGCCAGCTCACCCCGGACAGGTGCCTACGAGCAGTACTTC. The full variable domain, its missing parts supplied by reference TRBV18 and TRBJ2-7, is NAGVMQNPRHLVRRRGQEARLRCSPMKGHSHVYWYRQLPEEGLKFMVYLQKENIIDESGMPKERFSAEFPKEGPSILRIQQVVRGDSAAYFCASSPRTGAYEQYFGPGTRLTVT.

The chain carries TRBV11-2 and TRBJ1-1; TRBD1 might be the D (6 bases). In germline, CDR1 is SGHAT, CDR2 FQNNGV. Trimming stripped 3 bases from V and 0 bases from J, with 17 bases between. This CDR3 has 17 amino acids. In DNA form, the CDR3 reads TGTGCCAGCAGCTTTGCCGCGGGAGGGGGTCTGAACACTGAAGCTTTCTTT. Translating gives CASSFAAGGGLNTEAFF. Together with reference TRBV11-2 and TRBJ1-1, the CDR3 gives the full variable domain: EAGVAQSPRYKIIEKRQSVAFWCNPISGHATLYWYQQILGQGPKLLIQFQNNGVVDDSQLPKDRFSAERLKGVDSTLKIQPAKLEDSAVYLCASSFAAGGGLNTEAFFGQGTRLTVV.

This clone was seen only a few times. For the CDR3, the DNA is TGTGCCAGCAGCCCCCTGGGAGGGACTACCCAAGAGACCCAGTACTTC. It specifies CASSPLGGTTQETQYF. The chain combines TRBV7-9 with TRBJ2-5; 7 bases agree with TRBD2. J lost 1 base, V lost 5 bases, and 10 bases had no gene match. CDR3 length: 16 amino acids. Germline V gives CDR1 SEHNR, CDR2 FQNEAQ (reference sequence).

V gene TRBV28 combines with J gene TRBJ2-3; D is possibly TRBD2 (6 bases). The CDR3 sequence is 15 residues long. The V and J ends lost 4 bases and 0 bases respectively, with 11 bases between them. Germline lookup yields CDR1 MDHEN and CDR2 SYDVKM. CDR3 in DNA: TGTGCCAGCAGTTCGGGGACTTCTAGCACAGATACGCAGTATTTT. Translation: CASSSGTSSTDTQYF.

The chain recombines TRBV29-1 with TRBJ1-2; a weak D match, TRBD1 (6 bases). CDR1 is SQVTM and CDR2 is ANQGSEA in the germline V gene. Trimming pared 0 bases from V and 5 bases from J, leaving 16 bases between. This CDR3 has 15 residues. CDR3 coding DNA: TGCAGCGTTGAAGATACCAGGGGCCGTCAATATGGCTACACCTTC. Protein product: CSVEDTRGRQYGYTF.

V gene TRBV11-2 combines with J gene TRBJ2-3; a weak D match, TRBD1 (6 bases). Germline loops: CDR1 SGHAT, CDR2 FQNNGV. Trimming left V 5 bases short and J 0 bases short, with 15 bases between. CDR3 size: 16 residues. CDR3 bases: TGTGCCAGCAGCGGCCGGACAGTCGGGAGCACAGATACGCAGTATTTT. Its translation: CASSGRTVGSTDTQYF.

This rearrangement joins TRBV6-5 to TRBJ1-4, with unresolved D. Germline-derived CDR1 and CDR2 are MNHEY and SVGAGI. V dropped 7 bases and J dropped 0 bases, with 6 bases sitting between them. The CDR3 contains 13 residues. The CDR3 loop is CASKTTTNEKLFF. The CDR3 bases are TGTGCCAGCAAGACAACAACTAATGAAAAACTGTTTTTT.

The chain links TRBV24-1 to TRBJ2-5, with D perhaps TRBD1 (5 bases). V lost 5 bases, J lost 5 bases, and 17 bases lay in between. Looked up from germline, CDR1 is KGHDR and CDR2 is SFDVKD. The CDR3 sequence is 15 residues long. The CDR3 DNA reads TGTGCCACCAGTGGTTCGCAGGGCCCAGGGGAGACCCAGTACTTC. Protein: CATSGSQGPGETQYF.

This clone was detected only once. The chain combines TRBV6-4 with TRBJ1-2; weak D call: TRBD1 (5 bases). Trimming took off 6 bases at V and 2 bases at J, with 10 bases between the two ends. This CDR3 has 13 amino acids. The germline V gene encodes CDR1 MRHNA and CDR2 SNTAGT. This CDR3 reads CASRQGLNYGYTF. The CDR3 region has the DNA TGTGCCAGCAGGCAGGGACTAAACTATGGCTACACCTTC.

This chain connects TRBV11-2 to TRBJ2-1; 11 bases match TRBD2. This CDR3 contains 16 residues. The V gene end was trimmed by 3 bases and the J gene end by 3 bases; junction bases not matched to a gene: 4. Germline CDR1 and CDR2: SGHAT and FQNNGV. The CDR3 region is CASSFRGTSGYNEQFF. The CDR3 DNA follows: TGTGCCAGCAGCTTTAGGGGGACTAGCGGCTACAATGAGCAGTTCTTC. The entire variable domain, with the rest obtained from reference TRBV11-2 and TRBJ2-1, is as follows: EAGVAQSPRYKIIEKRQSVAFWCNPISGHATLYWYQQILGQGPKLLIQFQNNGVVDDSQLPKDRFSAERLKGVDSTLKIQPAKLEDSAVYLCASSFRGTSGYNEQFFGPGTRLTVL.

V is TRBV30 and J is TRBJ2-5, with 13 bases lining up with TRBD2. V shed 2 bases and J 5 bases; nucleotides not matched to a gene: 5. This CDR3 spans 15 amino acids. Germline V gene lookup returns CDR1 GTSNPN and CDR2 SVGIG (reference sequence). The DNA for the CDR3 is TGTGCCTGGAGTAAACTAGCGGGAGGGGCTGAGACCCAGTACTTC. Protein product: CAWSKLAGGAETQYF.

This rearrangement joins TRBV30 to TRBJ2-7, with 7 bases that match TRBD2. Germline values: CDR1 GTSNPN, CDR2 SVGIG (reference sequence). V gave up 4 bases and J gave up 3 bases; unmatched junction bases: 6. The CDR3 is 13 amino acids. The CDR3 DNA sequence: TGTGCCTGGACGGGGACTATGAACTACGAGCAGTACTTC. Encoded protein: CAWTGTMNYEQYF.

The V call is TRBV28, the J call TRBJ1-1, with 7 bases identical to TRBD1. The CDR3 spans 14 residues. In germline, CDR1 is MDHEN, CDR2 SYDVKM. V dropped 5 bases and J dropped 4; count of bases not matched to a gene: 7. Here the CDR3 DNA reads TGTGCCAGCAGTGGCTTAGACAGGGCCACTGAAGCTTTCTTT. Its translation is CASSGLDRATEAFF.

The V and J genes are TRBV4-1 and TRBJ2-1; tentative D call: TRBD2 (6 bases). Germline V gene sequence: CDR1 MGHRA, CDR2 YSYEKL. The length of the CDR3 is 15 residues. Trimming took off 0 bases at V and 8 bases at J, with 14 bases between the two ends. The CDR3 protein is CASSQDPGGLYEQFF. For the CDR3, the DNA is TGCGCCAGCAGCCAAGATCCAGGAGGGCTCTATGAGCAGTTCTTC.

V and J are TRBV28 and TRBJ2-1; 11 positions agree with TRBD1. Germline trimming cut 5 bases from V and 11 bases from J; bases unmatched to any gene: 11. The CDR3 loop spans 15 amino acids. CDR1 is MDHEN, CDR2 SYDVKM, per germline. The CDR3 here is CASSDAGTGGLQQFF. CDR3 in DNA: TGTGCCAGCAGTGATGCCGGGACAGGGGGTCTACAGCAGTTCTTC. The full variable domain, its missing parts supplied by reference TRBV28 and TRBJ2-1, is DVKVTQSSRYLVKRTGEKVFLECVQDMDHENMFWYRQDPGLGLRLIYFSYDVKMKEKGDIPEGYSVSREKKERFSLILESASTNQTSMYLCASSDAGTGGLQQFFGPGTRLTVL.

CDR3 residues: CASSLVGKGPSNQPQHF. DNA for the CDR3: TGTGCCAGCAGCTTAGTAGGGAAGGGGCCTAGCAATCAGCCCCAGCATTTT. V is TRBV7-7 and J is TRBJ1-5; TRBD1 is a possible D gene (5 bases). Trimming shortened V by 1 base and J by 0 bases, and 13 bases separated the two germline ends. CDR1 and CDR2 (germline): SSHAT, FNYEAQ (reference sequence). The CDR3 sequence is 17 residues long.

The CDR3 nucleotides read TGCAGCGTTGAAGTCCGGGACAGGCCCTATGGTGAGCAGTTCTTC. Encoded protein: CSVEVRDRPYGEQFF. The chain joins TRBV29-1 to TRBJ2-1; 8 bases match TRBD1. The CDR3 extends over 15 amino acids. V was clipped by 1 base and J by 9 bases; unmatched bases: 11. Germline V lookup: CDR1 SQVTM, CDR2 ANQGSEA.

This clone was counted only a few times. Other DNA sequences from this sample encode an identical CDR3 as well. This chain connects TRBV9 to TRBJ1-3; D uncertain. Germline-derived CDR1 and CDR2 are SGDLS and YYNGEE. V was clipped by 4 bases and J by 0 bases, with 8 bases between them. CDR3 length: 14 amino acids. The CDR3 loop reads CASSRPGSGNTIYF. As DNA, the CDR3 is TGTGCCAGCAGCAGGCCAGGCTCTGGAAACACCATATATTTT.

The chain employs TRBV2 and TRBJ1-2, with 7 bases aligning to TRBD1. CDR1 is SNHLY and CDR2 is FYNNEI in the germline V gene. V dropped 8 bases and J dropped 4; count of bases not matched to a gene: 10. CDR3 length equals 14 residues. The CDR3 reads CASRGQNGPYGYTF. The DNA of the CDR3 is TGTGCCAGCCGGGGACAGAACGGACCCTATGGCTACACCTTC.

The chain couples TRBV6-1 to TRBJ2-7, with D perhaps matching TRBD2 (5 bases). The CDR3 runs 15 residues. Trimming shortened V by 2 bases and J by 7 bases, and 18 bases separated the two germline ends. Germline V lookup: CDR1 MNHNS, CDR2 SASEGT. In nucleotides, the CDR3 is TGTGCCAGCAGTGAATCGGGGTCCATTTTTCGGGAGCAGTACTTC. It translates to CASSESGSIFREQYF.

The chain's CDR3 is CASSEKAGNSNQPQHF. For the CDR3, the DNA is TGTGCCAGCAGTGAAAAGGCCGGGAACAGCAATCAGCCCCAGCATTTT. The chain recombines TRBV2 with TRBJ1-5; no clear D gene. The CDR3 is 16 amino acids. Per germline, CDR1 SNHLY and CDR2 FYNNEI. V was trimmed by 2 bases and J by 1 base, leaving 12 bases between them.

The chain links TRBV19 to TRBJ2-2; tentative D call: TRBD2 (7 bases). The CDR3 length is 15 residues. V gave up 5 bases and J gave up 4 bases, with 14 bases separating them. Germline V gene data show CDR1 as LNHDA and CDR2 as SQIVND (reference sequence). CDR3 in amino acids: CASSSYREGTGELFF. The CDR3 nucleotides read TGTGCCAGTAGTTCCTACAGGGAGGGCACCGGGGAGCTGTTTTTT.

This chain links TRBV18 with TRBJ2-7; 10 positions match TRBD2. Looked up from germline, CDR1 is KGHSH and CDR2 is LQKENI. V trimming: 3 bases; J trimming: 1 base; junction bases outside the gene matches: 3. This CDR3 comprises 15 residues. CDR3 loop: CASSPGSGRSYEQYF. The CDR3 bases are TGTGCCAGCTCACCGGGTAGCGGGAGGTCCTACGAGCAGTACTTC.

CDR3 region: CASTSRPGTGESYGYTF. DNA of the CDR3: TGTGCCAGCACCTCGCGCCCCGGGACAGGGGAAAGTTATGGCTACACCTTC. J is TRBJ1-2 and V is TRBV27; 10 nucleotides match TRBD1. Trimming took 7 bases from V and 5 from J; bases not matched to a gene: 16. CDR1 MNHEY and CDR2 SMNVEV come from the germline V gene (reference sequence). The CDR3 has 17 residues.

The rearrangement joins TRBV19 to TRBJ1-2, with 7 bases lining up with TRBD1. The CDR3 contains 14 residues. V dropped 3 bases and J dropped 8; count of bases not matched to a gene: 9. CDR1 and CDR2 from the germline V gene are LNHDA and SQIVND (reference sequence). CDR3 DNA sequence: TGTGCCAGTAGTATTGGGCGACAGGGTGGAGGCTACACCTTC. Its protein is CASSIGRQGGGYTF.